The present TCR beta chain was sequenced within a study of T cell repertoires in cytomegalovirus infection. Study overall: Matching HLA type, along with CMV infection, was indicated by public TCR beta signatures.

Comment on this clonotype: Its antigen is unknown.

Germline CDR1 reads KGHDR; CDR2 reads SFDVKD. There are 17 residues in the CDR3. Trimming at V came to 3 bases and at J to 0 bases, leaving 5 bases not matched to a gene. TCRdb redid the calling of the reads with MiXCR, one entry per CDR3 protein. This sample carries fewer than 900,000 distinct CDR3 sequences, 25% to 35% of them seen once, and the ten largest clones take around 13%. V usage is TRBV24-1 and J usage is TRBJ2-3; 10 bases match TRBD2. The sample was cultured CD8+ T cells from PBMCs, taken from culture after CMV antigen stimulation. The source of this sequence is a human donor in good health (CMV status not recorded). Some clones in this sample may be carry-over from other donors' samples. The CDR3 nucleotides read TGTGCCACCAGTGATCCTAGCGGGGGTGGTAGCACAGATACGCAGTATTTT. It encodes CATSDPSGGGSTDTQYF.